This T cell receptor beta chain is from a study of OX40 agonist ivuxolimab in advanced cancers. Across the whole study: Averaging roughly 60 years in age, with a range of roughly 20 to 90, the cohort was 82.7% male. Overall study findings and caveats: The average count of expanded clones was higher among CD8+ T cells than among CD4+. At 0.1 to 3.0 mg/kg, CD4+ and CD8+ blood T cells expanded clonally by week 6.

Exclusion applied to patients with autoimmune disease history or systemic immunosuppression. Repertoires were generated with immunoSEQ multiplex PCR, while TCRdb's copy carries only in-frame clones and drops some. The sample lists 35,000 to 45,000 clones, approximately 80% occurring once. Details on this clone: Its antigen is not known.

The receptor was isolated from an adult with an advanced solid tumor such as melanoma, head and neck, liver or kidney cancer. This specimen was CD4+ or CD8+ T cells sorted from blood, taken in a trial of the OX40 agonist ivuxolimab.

The CDR3 coding sequence is TGTGCCAGCAGCTTCGCCGGATACACAGATACGCAGTATTTT. Translating it yields CASSFAGYTDTQYF. The chain recombines TRBV7-2 with TRBJ2-3; no firm D call. Germline-derived CDR1 and CDR2 are SGHTA and FQGNSA. The CDR3 is 14 amino acids. V was cut by 3 bases and J by 2 bases, with 9 bases left in between.